This T cell receptor beta chain was obtained from a study of CD8 T cells in Susac syndrome. An input of about 0.5 to 1 ug of RNA was subjected to reverse transcription using random hexamers. Amplification of TCR beta CDR3 was carried out by immunoSEQ multiplex PCR, which covered 54 Vbeta and 13 Jbeta segments. TCRdb independently ran MiXCR on the immunoSEQ multiplex PCR reads; one entry per CDR3 protein. Of about 200,000 distinct CDR3 sequences in the sample, roughly 94% were seen once. The authors carried out high-throughput sequencing of TCR beta. They applied it to CD8+ and CD4+ T cells obtained from blood. Those who served as multiple sclerosis controls were treatment-naive patients with stable or active relapsing-remitting disease. Losses at the gene ends were 0 bases for V and 2 bases for J; bases not matched to a gene: 6. This CDR3 contains 17 residues.

The chain has TRBV12-3 or TRBV12-4 and TRBJ2-2; 7 bases match TRBD1. What was sequenced was CD4+ T cells from PBMCs. This sequence was found in a human donor with multiple sclerosis. The CDR3 region is CASSLARQGFNTGELFF. The CDR3 DNA is TGTGCCAGCAGTTTAGCTCGACAGGGTTTTAACACCGGGGAGCTGTTTTTT.